Listed below are T cell receptor beta chains from one sample, sequenced in a study of blood T cell repertoires in COVID-19. Sequenced by immunoSEQ multiplex PCR; TCRdb stores in-frame clones only, minus some. This sample has under 250,000 clones, with around 90% found just once. What was sequenced was peripheral blood. The receptors come from a man in his sixties who had recovered from COVID-19. Each CDR3 is given with its conserved first and last residue. Each record gives: J gene, clone size, D gene, V gene, CDR3 DNA, CDR3 protein. A D gene is named only where the DNA matches it firmly. Clone sizes are given selectively: once, few, many, or a class where the clone is expanded.

TRBJ2-4 - TRBD1 TRBV15 TGTGCCACCAGGGGGGACAGCGACATTCAGTACTTC CATRGDSDIQYF
TRBJ2-7 - TRBD2 TRBV3-1/TRBV3-2 TGTGCCAGCAGCCAAGGGACTAGCGGCGACGAGCAGTACTTC CASSQGTSGDEQYF
TRBJ1-1 - TRBD1 TRBV3-1/TRBV3-2 TGTGCCAGCAGCTATGGACAGGGCGAAGCTTTCTTT CASSYGQGEAFF
TRBJ2-1 - - TRBV7-9 TGTGCCAGCAGCTTAGGGCAGGGGTGGGATGAGCAGTTCTTC CASSLGQGWDEQFF
TRBJ1-1 - - TRBV27 TGTGCCAGCAGTTTTGCGAGACAGACTGAAGCTTTCTTT CASSFARQTEAFF
TRBJ2-7 - TRBD2 TRBV7-2 TGTGCCAGCAGCCCGGGGACTAGCGGAATCTCCTACGAGCAGTACTTC CASSPGTSGISYEQYF
TRBJ2-1 - - TRBV11-1 TGTGCCAGCAGCTTAGAGGTAGCCCCCCGGGTCAATGAGCAGTTCTTC CASSLEVAPRVNEQFF
TRBJ2-3 - - TRBV3-1/TRBV3-2 TGTGCCAGCAGCCAGCGTTTGGGGGCGGGCACAGATACGCAGTATTTT CASSQRLGAGTDTQYF
TRBJ2-1 - - TRBV28 TGTGCCAGCAGTCTGGGGGCCCTCAACAATGAGCAGTTCTTC CASSLGALNNEQFF
TRBJ2-6 - - TRBV5-1 TGCGCCAGCAGCTGGGACACCTACAGCTCTGGGGCCAACGTCCTGACTTTC CASSWDTYSSGANVLTF
TRBJ1-5 - - TRBV2 TGTGCCAGCAGTGAAAGGAGAGTCAATCAGCCCCAGCATTTT CASSERRVNQPQHF
TRBJ2-7 few - TRBV6-5 TGTGCCAGCAGTTATAGGGGTGGCGACACCGAGCAGTACTTC CASSYRGGDTEQYF
TRBJ2-5 - TRBD2 TRBV19 TGTGCCAGCCAGACTAGCGGGGGAGGTGGAGAGACCCAGTACTTC CASQTSGGGGETQYF
TRBJ2-5 - TRBD2 TRBV5-1 TGCGCCAGCAGCTTGTCCCCTAGCGGGGAAGAGACCCAGTACTTC CASSLSPSGEETQYF
TRBJ1-5 - - TRBV3-1/TRBV3-2 TGTGCCAGCAGCCAAGGGGGCCAATCTAGCAATCAGCCCCAGCATTTT CASSQGGQSSNQPQHF
TRBJ2-7 - TRBD1 TRBV11-2 TGTGCCAGCAGCCCGGCAGGACAGGGGTTCTACGAGCAGTACTTC CASSPAGQGFYEQYF
TRBJ2-3 once - TRBV9 TGTGCCAGCAGCCCCAGCGGTAGCACAGATACGCAGTATTTT CASSPSGSTDTQYF
TRBJ2-2 - TRBD2 TRBV3-1/TRBV3-2 TGTGCCAGCAGCCGGACTAGCGGGAGTGTAGGAACCGGGGAGCTGTTTTTT CASSRTSGSVGTGELFF
TRBJ2-5 once TRBD1 TRBV6-5 TGTGCCAGCAGTTTGACAGGGGGGGATTCGGGGACCCAGTACTTC CASSLTGGDSGTQYF
TRBJ2-3 - TRBD2 TRBV6-4 TGTGCCAGCAGTGATACGCGGGGGGGCCCGGATACGCAGTATTTT CASSDTRGGPDTQYF
TRBJ2-3 - - TRBV5-4 TGTGCCAGCAGCTCCGGGACTCGCTGGAGCACAGATACGCAGTATTTT CASSSGTRWSTDTQYF
TRBJ2-1 - TRBD2 TRBV7-2 TGTGCCAGCACCCCGGGACTAGCGGGGTACAATGAGCAGTTCTTC CASTPGLAGYNEQFF
TRBJ1-1 - TRBD1 TRBV19 TGTGCCAGCAAACAGGGGCCCGCCGGGATGGCTTTCTTT CASKQGPAGMAFF
TRBJ2-7 - TRBD2 TRBV5-8 TGTGCCAGCAGCCCCGGGACTAGCGGGAGTAGGTCCTACGAGCAGTACTTC CASSPGTSGSRSYEQYF
TRBJ1-3 - TRBD1 TRBV9 TGTGCCAGCAGCGTTGACAGGGCTGGAAACACCATATATTTT CASSVDRAGNTIYF
TRBJ1-4 - TRBD1 TRBV9 TGTGCCAGCAGCCCAACAGGGGGCTTTAATGAAAAACTGTTTTTT CASSPTGGFNEKLFF
TRBJ2-3 - TRBD2 TRBV10-3 TGTGCCATCAGTGCGGAGCTAGCGGGAGCAAATACGCAGTATTTT CAISAELAGANTQYF
TRBJ1-4 - - TRBV18 TGTGCCAGTCACCAAACCGGTAATGAAAAACTGTTTTTT CASHQTGNEKLFF
TRBJ2-3 - TRBD2 TRBV11-1 TGTGCCAGCAGCTTAGCCGAACCGGGACTAGCGGGACGTGCAGATACGCAGTATTTT CASSLAEPGLAGRADTQYF
TRBJ2-1 - TRBD2 TRBV5-6 TGTGCCAGCAAGACTAGCGGATACAATGAGCAGTTCTTC CASKTSGYNEQFF
TRBJ1-1 - TRBD1 TRBV6-6 TGTGCCAGCAGTTCACGGACCGGGACAGGGGGGACAGAAGCTTTCTTT CASSSRTGTGGTEAFF
TRBJ2-7 - TRBD2 TRBV5-1 TGCGCCAGCAGCTTGGGTGCGAGCTCGGCGGGGGCCTACGAGCAGTACTTC CASSLGASSAGAYEQYF
TRBJ2-1 - TRBD2 TRBV13 TGTGCCAGCAGCCGAACGCGCGAACTAGCGGTCCTGATGAGATACAATGAGCAGTTCTTC CASSRTRELAVLMRYNEQFF
TRBJ1-6 - TRBD1 TRBV5-8 TGTGCCAGCAGCCCGGAGACAGGGACCTATTCACCCCTCCACTTT CASSPETGTYSPLHF